This TCR beta chain emerged from a study of blood T cells in healthy people across ages. Overall study: About one barcoded beta molecule was captured per two T cells (by template switching).

Per germline, CDR1 SGDLS and CDR2 YYNGEE. The CDR3 spans 16 residues. V was trimmed by 0 bases and J by 7 bases, leaving 19 bases between them. The second PCR ran about 6 to 11 cycles with a sample-barcoded 5' primer and J-beta primers. A 12-random-nucleotide template-switch adaptor tagged each cDNA molecule. CDR3-containing paired-end reads numbering at least 2.5 million came from each sample. A single record per CDR3 protein comes from TCRdb applying MiXCR to the 5' RACE reads. The table records some 1.6 million distinct CDR3 sequences, about 35% of them present only once. The chain links TRBV9 to TRBJ1-2, with D unresolved. Sequencing was carried out using blood. The receptor comes from a young woman in good health. This CDR3 is CASSVEPGPPLSGYTF. DNA for the CDR3: TGTGCCAGCAGCGTAGAGCCGGGCCCACCGCTATCTGGCTACACCTTC. Based on the CDR3 plus reference TRBV9 and TRBJ1-2, the full variable domain is DSGVTQTPKHLITATGQRVTLRCSPRSGDLSVYWYQQSLDQGLQFLIQYYNGEERAKGNILERFSAQQFPDLHSELNLSSLELGDSALYFCASSVEPGPPLSGYTFGSGTRLTVV.